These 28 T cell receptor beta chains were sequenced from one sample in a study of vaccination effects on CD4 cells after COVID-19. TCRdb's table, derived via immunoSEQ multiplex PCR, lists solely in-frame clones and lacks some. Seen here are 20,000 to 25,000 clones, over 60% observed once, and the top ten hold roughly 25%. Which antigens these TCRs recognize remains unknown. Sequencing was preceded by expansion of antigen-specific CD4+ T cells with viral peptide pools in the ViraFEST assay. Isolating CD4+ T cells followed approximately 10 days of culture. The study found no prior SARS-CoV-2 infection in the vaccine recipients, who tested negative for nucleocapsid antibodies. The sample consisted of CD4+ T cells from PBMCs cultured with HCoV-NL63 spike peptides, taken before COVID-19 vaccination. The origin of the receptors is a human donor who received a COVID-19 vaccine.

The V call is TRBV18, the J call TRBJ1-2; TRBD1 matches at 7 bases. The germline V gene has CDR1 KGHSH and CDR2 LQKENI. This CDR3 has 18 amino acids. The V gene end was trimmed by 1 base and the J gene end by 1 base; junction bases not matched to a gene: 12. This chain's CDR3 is CASSPLPGQSSFNYGYTF. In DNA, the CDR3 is TGTGCCAGCTCACCACTCCCGGGACAGAGTTCCTTTAACTATGGCTACACCTTC.

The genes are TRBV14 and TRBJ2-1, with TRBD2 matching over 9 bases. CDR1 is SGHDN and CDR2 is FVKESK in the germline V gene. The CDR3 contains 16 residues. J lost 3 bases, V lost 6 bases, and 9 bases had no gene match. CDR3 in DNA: TGTGCCAGCAGGCATTCTAGCGGGGACCTCTACAATGAGCAGTTCTTC. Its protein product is CASRHSSGDLYNEQFF.

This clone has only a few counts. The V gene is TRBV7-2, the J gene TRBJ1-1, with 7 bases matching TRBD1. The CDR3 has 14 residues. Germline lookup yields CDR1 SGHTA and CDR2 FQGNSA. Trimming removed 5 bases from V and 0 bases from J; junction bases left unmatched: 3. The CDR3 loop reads CASSPGQLNTEAFF. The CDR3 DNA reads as TGTGCCAGCAGCCCGGGACAGCTGAACACTGAAGCTTTCTTT.

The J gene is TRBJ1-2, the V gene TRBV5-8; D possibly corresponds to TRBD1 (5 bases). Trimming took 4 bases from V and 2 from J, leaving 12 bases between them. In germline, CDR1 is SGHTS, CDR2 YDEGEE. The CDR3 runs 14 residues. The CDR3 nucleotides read TGTGCCAGCAGCCCAGACAGTGGCAACTATGGCTACACCTTC. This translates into CASSPDSGNYGYTF. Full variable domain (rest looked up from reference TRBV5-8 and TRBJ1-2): EAGVTQSPTHLIKTRGQQATLRCSPISGHTSVYWYQQALGLGLQFLLWYDEGEERNRGNFPPRFSGRQFPNYSSELNVNALELEDSALYLCASSPDSGNYGYTFGSGTRLTVV.

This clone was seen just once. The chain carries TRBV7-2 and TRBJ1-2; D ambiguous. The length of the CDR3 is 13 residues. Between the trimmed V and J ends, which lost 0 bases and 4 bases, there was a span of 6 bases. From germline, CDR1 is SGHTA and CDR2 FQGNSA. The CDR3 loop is CASSLAGFYGYTF. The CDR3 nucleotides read TGTGCCAGCAGCTTAGCGGGGTTCTATGGCTACACCTTC.

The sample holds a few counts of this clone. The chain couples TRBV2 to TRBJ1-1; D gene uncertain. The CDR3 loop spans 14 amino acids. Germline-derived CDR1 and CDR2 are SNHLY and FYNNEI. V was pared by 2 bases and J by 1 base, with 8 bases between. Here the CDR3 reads CASSERLKNTEAFF. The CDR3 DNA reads TGTGCCAGCAGTGAAAGGCTCAAGAACACTGAAGCTTTCTTT.

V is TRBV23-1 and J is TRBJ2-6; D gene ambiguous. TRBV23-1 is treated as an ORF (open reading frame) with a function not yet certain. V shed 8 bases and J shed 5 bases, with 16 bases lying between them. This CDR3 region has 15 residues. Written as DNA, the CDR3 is TGCGCCAGCCCCCCCTGCCTCCGGTGGGCCAACGTCCTGACTTTC. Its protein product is CASPPCLRWANVLTF.

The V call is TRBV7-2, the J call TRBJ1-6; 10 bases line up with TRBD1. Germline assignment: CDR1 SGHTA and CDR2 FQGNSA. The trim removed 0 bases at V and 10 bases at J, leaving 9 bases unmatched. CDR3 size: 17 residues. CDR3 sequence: CASSLAGQGILGSPLHF. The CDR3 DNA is TGTGCCAGCAGCTTAGCGGGACAGGGGATATTAGGCTCACCCCTCCACTTT.

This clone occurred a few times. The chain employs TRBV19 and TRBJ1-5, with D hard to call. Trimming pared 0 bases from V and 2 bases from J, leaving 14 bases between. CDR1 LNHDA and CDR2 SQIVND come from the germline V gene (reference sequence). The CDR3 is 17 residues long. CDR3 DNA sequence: TGTGCCAGTAGTATAGATCTGGGCCCAGGCGGCAATCAGCCCCAGCATTTT. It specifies CASSIDLGPGGNQPQHF. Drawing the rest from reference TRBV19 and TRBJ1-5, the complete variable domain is DGGITQSPKYLFRKEGQNVTLSCEQNLNHDAMYWYRQDPGQGLRLIYYSQIVNDFQKGDIAEGYSVSREKKESFPLTVTSAQKNPTAFYLCASSIDLGPGGNQPQHFGDGTRLSIL.

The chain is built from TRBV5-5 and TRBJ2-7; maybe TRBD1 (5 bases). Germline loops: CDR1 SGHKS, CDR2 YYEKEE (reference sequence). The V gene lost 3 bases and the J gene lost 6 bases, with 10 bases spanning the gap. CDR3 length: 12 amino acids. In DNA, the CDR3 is TGTGCCAGCAGCTCGGACACTTCCGAGCAGTACTTC. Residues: CASSSDTSEQYF.

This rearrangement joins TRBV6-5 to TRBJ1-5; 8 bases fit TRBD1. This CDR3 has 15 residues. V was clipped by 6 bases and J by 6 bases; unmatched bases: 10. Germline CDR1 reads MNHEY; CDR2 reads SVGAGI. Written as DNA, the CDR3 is TGTGCCAGCAGCCCAACAGACAGGGGCCTTCAGCCCCAGCATTTT. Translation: CASSPTDRGLQPQHF.

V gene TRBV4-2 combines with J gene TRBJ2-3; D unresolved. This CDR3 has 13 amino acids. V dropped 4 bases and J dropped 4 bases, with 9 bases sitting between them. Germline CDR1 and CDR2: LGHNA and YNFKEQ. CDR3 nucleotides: TGTGCCAGCAGCCTCATCGTAGCAGATACGCAGTATTTT. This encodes CASSLIVADTQYF.

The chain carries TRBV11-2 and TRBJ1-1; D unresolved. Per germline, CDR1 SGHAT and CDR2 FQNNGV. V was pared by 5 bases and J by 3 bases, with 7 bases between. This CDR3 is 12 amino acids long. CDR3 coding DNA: TGTGCCAGCAGCGGCGGTGACACTGAAGCTTTCTTT. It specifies CASSGGDTEAFF.

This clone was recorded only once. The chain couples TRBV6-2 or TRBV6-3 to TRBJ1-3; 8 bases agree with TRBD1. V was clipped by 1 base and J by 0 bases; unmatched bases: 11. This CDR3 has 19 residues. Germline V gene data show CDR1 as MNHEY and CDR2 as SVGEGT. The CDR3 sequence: CASSYFTGTGSLSGNTIYF. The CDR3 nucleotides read TGTGCCAGCAGTTACTTCACCGGGACAGGATCCCTCTCTGGAAACACCATATATTTT.

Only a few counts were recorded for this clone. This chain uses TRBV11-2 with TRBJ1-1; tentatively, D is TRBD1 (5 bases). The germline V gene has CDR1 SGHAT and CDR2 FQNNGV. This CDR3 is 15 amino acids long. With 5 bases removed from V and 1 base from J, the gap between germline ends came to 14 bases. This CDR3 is CASSPPGRGNTEAFF. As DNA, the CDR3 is TGTGCCAGCAGCCCACCGGGACGGGGGAACACTGAAGCTTTCTTT.

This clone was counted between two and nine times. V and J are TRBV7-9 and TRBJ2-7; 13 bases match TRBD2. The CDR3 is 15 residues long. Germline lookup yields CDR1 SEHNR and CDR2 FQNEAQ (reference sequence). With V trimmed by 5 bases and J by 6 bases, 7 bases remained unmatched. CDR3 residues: CASSTGLAGAREQYF. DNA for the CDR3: TGTGCCAGCAGCACCGGACTAGCGGGAGCTCGCGAGCAGTACTTC.

CDR3: CASSGTSGTQETQYF. In DNA form, the CDR3 reads TGTGCCAGCTCGGGGACTAGCGGTACACAAGAGACCCAGTACTTC. The rearrangement uses TRBV2 and TRBJ2-5; the match to TRBD2 covers 11 bases. The CDR3 sequence is 15 residues long. J lost 2 bases, V lost 8 bases, and 7 bases had no gene match. The germline gives CDR1 SNHLY, CDR2 FYNNEI. Looking up the rest from reference TRBV2 and TRBJ2-5 gives the full variable domain: EPEVTQTPSHQVTQMGQEVILRCVPISNHLYFYWYRQILGQKVEFLVSFYNNEISEKSEIFDDQFSVERPDGSNFTLKIRSTKLEDSAMYFCASSGTSGTQETQYFGPGTRLLVL.

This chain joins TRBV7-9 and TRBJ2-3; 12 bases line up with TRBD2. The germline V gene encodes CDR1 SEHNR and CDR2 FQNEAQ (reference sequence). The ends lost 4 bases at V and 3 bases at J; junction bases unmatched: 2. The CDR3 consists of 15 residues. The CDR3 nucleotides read TGTGCCAGCAGCTCCGGACTAGCGGGGACAGATACGCAGTATTTT. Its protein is CASSSGLAGTDTQYF.

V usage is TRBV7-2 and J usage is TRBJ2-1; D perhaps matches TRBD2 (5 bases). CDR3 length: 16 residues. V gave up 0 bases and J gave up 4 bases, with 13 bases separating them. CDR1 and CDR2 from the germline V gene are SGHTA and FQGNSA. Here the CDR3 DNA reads TGTGCCAGCAGCTTAGCTTGGGAGCGTTTATACAATGAGCAGTTCTTC. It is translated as CASSLAWERLYNEQFF.

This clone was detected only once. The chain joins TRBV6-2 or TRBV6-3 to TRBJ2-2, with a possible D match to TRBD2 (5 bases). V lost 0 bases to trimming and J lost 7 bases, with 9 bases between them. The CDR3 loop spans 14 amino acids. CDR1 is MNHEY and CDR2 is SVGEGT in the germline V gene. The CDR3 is CASSYSSRVGELFF. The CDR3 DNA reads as TGTGCCAGCAGTTACTCTTCGCGGGTCGGGGAGCTGTTTTTT.

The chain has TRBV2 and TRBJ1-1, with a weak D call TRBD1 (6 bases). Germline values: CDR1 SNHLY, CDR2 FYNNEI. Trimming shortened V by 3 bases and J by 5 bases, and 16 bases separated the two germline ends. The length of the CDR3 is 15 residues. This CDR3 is CASSDGGAGKTEAFF. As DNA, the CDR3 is TGTGCCAGCAGTGATGGGGGCGCTGGGAAAACTGAAGCTTTCTTT.

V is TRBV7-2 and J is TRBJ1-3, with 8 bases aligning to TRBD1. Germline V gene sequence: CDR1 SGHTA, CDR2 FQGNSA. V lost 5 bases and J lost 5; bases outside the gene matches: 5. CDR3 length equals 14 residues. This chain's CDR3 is CASSLRQGRNTIYF. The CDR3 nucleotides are TGTGCCAGCAGCCTACGACAGGGGCGAAACACCATATATTTT.

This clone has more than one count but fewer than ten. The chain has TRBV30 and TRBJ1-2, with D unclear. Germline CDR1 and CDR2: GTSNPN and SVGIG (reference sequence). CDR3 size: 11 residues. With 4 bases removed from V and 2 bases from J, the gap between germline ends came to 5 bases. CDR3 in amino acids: CAWTENYGYTF. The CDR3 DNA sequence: TGTGCCTGGACCGAGAACTATGGCTACACCTTC.

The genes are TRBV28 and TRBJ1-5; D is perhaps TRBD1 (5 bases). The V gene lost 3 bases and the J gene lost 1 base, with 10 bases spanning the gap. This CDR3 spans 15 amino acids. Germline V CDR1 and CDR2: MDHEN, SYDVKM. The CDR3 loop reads CASSFGRTSNQPQHF. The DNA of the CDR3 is TGTGCCAGCAGTTTTGGCAGGACAAGCAATCAGCCCCAGCATTTT.

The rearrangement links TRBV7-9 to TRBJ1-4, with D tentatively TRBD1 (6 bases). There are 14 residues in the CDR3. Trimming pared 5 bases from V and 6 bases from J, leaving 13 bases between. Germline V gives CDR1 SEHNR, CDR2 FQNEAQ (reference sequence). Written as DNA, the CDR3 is TGTGCCAGCAGCCCAGGGGTTCAGGATGAAAAACTGTTTTTT. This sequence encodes CASSPGVQDEKLFF. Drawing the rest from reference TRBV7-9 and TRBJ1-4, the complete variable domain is DTGVSQNPRHKITKRGQNVTFRCDPISEHNRLYWYRQTLGQGPEFLTYFQNEAQLEKSRLLSDRFSAERPKGSFSTLEIQRTEQGDSAMYLCASSPGVQDEKLFFGSGTQLSVL.

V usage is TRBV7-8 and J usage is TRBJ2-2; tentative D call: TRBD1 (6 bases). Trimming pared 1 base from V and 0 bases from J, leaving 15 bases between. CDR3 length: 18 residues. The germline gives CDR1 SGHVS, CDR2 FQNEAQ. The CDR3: CASSLGVPAGANTGELFF. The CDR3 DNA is TGTGCCAGCAGCTTAGGGGTTCCGGCAGGGGCGAACACCGGGGAGCTGTTTTTT.

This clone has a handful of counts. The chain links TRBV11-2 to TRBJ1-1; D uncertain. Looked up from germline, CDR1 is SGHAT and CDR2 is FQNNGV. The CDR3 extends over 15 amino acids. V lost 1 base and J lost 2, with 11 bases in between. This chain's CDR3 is CASSLGGRANTEAFF. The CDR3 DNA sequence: TGTGCCAGCAGCTTAGGAGGGAGGGCTAACACTGAAGCTTTCTTT.

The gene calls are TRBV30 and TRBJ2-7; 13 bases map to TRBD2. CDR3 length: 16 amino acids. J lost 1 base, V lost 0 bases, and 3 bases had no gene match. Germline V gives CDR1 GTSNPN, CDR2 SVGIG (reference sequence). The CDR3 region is CAWSVPGLAGSYEQYF. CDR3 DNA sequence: TGTGCCTGGAGTGTACCGGGACTAGCGGGATCCTACGAGCAGTACTTC.